These 6 T cell receptor beta chains originate from one sample sequenced in a study of T cell responses to AZD1222 COVID-19 vaccine. Profiled with immunoSEQ multiplex PCR; TCRdb holds only in-frame clones, not every one. This table has some 170,000 clones, more than 80% appearing once. This specimen consisted of peripheral blood, obtained 28 days after the second dose of the MenACWY control vaccine. The receptors were sampled from an adult who received the MenACWY meningococcal vaccine as a control.

The rearrangement links TRBV24-1 to TRBJ1-5; D unclear. This CDR3 contains 12 residues. Germline-derived CDR1 and CDR2 are KGHDR and SFDVKD. V lost 7 bases and J lost 0, with 3 bases in between. The CDR3 nucleotides read TGTGCCACCAGGAATAGCAATCAGCCCCAGCATTTT. It specifies CATRNSNQPQHF.

The CDR3 sequence is CASSDPGQGRDQPQHF. In DNA form, the CDR3 reads TGTGCCAGCAGTGATCCGGGACAGGGTAGGGATCAGCCCCAGCATTTT. This chain uses TRBV6-2 or TRBV6-3 with TRBJ1-5; 9 nucleotides align to TRBD1. V gave up 5 bases and J gave up 5 bases; unmatched junction bases: 10. The CDR3 contains 16 residues. Germline V gene sequence: CDR1 MNHEY, CDR2 SVGEGT.

V gene TRBV18 combines with J gene TRBJ1-4; 8 nucleotides line up with TRBD1. The germline gives CDR1 KGHSH, CDR2 LQKENI. Trimming took 3 bases from V and 4 from J; bases not matched to a gene: 4. The CDR3 has 15 amino acids. CDR3 residues: CASSPQGQDNEKLFF. CDR3 sequence (DNA): TGTGCCAGCTCACCCCAGGGACAGGATAATGAAAAACTGTTTTTT.

V gene TRBV4-1 combines with J gene TRBJ2-7; D unclear. The CDR3 length is 16 residues. Trimming removed 3 bases at V and 0 bases at J, with 15 bases between. Germline-derived CDR1 and CDR2 are MGHRA and YSYEKL. The CDR3 region is CASSHFSSPSSYEQYF. The CDR3 DNA sequence: TGCGCCAGCAGCCACTTTTCAAGCCCTAGCTCCTACGAGCAGTACTTC.

The rearrangement links TRBV28 to TRBJ1-6; a weak D match, TRBD1 (5 bases). The V end lost 1 base, the J end lost 0 bases, and 10 bases lay between the germline ends. The germline V gene has CDR1 MDHEN and CDR2 SYDVKM. CDR3 length: 17 residues. This CDR3 is CASSLSADSSYNSPLHF. CDR3 coding DNA: TGTGCCAGCAGTTTATCTGCAGACAGCTCCTATAATTCACCCCTCCACTTT.

This rearrangement joins TRBV28 to TRBJ1-2, with 8 bases identical to TRBD1. Germline CDR1 is MDHEN and CDR2 is SYDVKM. Trimming at V came to 4 bases and at J to 2 bases, leaving 15 bases not matched to a gene. This CDR3 spans 18 amino acids. DNA of the CDR3: TGTGCCAGCAGTTACTCCGGGACAGGAATTTATCGGAACTATGGCTACACCTTC. It codes for CASSYSGTGIYRNYGYTF.